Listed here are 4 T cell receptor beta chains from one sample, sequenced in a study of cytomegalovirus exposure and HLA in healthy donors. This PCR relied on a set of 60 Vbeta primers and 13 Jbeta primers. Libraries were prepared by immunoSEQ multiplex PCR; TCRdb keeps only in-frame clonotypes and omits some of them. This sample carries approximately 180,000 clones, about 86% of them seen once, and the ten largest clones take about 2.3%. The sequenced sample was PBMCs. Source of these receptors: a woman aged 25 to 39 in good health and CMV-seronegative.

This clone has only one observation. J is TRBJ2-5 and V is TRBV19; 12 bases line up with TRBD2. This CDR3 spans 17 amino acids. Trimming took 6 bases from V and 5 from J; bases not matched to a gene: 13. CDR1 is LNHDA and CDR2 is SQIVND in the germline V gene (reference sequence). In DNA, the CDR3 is TGTGCCAGTAGCCCGGGGGACCTAGCGGGAGGGCTTGAGACCCAGTACTTC. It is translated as CASSPGDLAGGLETQYF.

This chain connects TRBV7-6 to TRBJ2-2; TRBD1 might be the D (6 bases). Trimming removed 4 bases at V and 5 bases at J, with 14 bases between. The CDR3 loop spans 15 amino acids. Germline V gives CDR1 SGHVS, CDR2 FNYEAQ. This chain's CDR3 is CASSSGAGETGELFF. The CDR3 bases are TGTGCCAGCAGCTCAGGGGCAGGGGAAACCGGGGAGCTGTTTTTT. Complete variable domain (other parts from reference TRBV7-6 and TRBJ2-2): GAGVSQSPRYKVTKRGQDVALRCDPISGHVSLYWYRQALGQGPEFLTYFNYEAQQDKSGLPNDRFSAERPEGSISTLTIQRTEQRDSAMYRCASSSGAGETGELFFGEGSRLTVL.

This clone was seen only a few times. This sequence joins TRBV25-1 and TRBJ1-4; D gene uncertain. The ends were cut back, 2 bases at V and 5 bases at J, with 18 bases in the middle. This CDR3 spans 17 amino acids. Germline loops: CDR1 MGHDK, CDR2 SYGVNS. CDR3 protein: CASSEGRNRFSNEKLFF. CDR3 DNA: TGTGCCAGCAGTGAAGGGAGGAACCGGTTTTCCAATGAAAAACTGTTTTTT. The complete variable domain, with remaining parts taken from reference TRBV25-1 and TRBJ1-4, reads EADIYQTPRYLVIGTGKKITLECSQTMGHDKMYWYQQDPGMELHLIHYSYGVNSTEKGDLSSESTVSRIRTEHFPLTLESARPSHTSQYLCASSEGRNRFSNEKLFFGSGTQLSVL.

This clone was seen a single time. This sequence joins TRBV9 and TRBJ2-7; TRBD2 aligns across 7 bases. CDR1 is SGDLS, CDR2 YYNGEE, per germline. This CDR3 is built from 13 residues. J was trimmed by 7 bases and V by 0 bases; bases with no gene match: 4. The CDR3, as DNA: TGTGCCAGCAGCGTAGCCCCAGCGGGGGAGCAGTACTTC. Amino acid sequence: CASSVAPAGEQYF.